This entry lists 7 T cell receptor beta chains sequenced from one sample in a study of cytomegalovirus exposure and HLA in healthy donors. Amplification used 60 Vbeta primers and 13 Jbeta primers. The protocol was immunoSEQ multiplex PCR, while the TCRdb copy is restricted to in-frame clones and leaves out a portion. The sample carries more than 60,000 clones, 79% recorded once. The specimen was PBMCs. The receptor set was obtained from a woman aged 25 to 39 in good health and CMV-seronegative.

This chain links TRBV27 with TRBJ2-3, with D unresolved. The CDR3 has 11 amino acids. V shed 3 bases and J shed 10 bases, with 8 bases lying between them. The V gene's germline CDR1 is MNHEY and CDR2 SMNVEV (reference sequence). The CDR3: CASSFFGSQYF. CDR3 nucleotide sequence: TGTGCCAGCAGTTTCTTTGGCTCGCAGTATTTT.

V usage is TRBV12-2 and J usage is TRBJ2-1; TRBD2 is taken as the D call from the table, unchecked against the DNA. TRBV12-2 is flagged as a pseudogene. CDR3 length equals 8 residues. DNA for the CDR3: TGTGCAAGTCTCCCGGTGTTCTTC. This translates into CASLPVFF.

The chain joins TRBV11-3 to TRBJ2-3; 10 positions agree with TRBD1. The length of the CDR3 is 15 residues. With V trimmed by 3 bases and J by 3 bases, 3 bases remained unmatched. Germline V gene lookup returns CDR1 SGHNT and CDR2 YENEEA. CDR3 in amino acids: CASSLGQGRTDTQYF. The CDR3 region has the DNA TGTGCCAGCAGCTTGGGACAGGGGAGAACAGATACGCAGTATTTT. Full variable domain (missing parts from reference TRBV11-3 and TRBJ2-3): EAGVVQSPRYKIIEKKQPVAFWCNPISGHNTLYWYLQNLGQGPELLIRYENEEAVDDSQLPKDRFSAERLKGVDSTLKIQPAELGDSAVYLCASSLGQGRTDTQYFGPGTRLTVL.

The rearrangement joins TRBV28 to TRBJ2-1; D not certain. Germline V gene lookup returns CDR1 MDHEN and CDR2 SYDVKM. The CDR3 runs 11 residues. V was pared by 2 bases and J by 8 bases, with 4 bases between. Here the CDR3 DNA reads TGTGCCAGCAGTTTAGAGGATGAGCAGTTCTTC. Translating gives CASSLEDEQFF.

This clone was picked up a small number of times. This rearrangement joins TRBV7-2 to TRBJ2-5, with 8 bases lining up with TRBD1. Per germline, CDR1 SGHTA and CDR2 FQGNSA. The trim removed 2 bases at V and 5 bases at J, leaving 10 bases unmatched. The CDR3 spans 16 residues. As DNA, the CDR3 is TGTGCCAGCAGCTTATCGAGAGACAGGGGTTCGGAGACCCAGTACTTC. It translates to CASSLSRDRGSETQYF.

The chain recombines TRBV19 with TRBJ1-5, with no clear D. Germline loops: CDR1 LNHDA, CDR2 SQIVND (reference sequence). V shed 5 bases and J shed 7 bases, with 15 bases lying between them. The CDR3 sequence is 14 residues long. The CDR3 coding sequence is TGTGCCAGTAGTCCAAACGGGGTTAGGCAGCCCCAGCATTTT. It specifies CASSPNGVRQPQHF.

This sequence joins TRBV5-1 and TRBJ1-2; TRBD1 is a possible D gene (5 bases). This CDR3 region has 12 residues. V was trimmed by 4 bases and J by 6 bases, leaving 10 bases between them. The germline gives CDR1 SGHRS, CDR2 YFSETQ. Here the CDR3 DNA reads TGCGCCAGCAGCCCCGGAGGGGATGGCTACACCTTC. Translating it yields CASSPGGDGYTF.